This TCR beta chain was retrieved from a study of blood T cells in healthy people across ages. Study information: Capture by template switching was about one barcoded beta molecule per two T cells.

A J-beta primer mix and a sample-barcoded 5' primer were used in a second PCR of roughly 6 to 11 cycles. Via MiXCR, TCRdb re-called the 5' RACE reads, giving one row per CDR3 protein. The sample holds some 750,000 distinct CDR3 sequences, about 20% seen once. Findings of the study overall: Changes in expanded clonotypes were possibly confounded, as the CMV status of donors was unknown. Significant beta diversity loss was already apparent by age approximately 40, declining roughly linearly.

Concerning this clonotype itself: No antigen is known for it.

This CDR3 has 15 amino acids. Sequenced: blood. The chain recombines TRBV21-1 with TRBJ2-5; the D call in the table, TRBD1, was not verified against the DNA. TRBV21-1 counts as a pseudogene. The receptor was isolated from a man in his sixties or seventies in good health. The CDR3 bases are TGTGCCAGCAGCAAAAAAATCCGGGCGCAACCCAATCTGTACTTC. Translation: CASSKKIRAQPNLYF.